This passage covers 17 T cell receptor beta chains from one sample sequenced in a study of blood T cell repertoires in COVID-19. Method: immunoSEQ multiplex PCR; TCRdb's copy keeps in-frame clones and lacks some. The table shows about 280,000 clones, with 85% occurring only once. The source material was peripheral blood. The receptors come from a man aged 45 to 65 with active or convalescent COVID-19.

The chain uses TRBV7-9 and TRBJ2-1; D not certain. Germline V gives CDR1 SEHNR, CDR2 FQNEAQ (reference sequence). V was shortened by 2 bases and J by 7 bases, with 12 bases between the two germline ends. There are 14 residues in the CDR3. The CDR3 DNA is TGTGCCAGCAGCTTACGATCAGACGGGAATGAGCAGTTCTTC. Its protein product is CASSLRSDGNEQFF.

This sequence joins TRBV5-1 and TRBJ2-5; 14 bases match TRBD2. CDR1 SGHRS and CDR2 YFSETQ come from the germline V gene. CDR3 length: 17 amino acids. The V gene end was trimmed by 2 bases and the J gene end by 4 bases; junction bases not matched to a gene: 7. CDR3 amino acids: CASSFGPGLAGGETQYF. In DNA, the CDR3 is TGCGCCAGCAGCTTTGGTCCTGGACTAGCGGGAGGAGAGACCCAGTACTTC.

V and J are TRBV30 and TRBJ1-4; maybe TRBD1 (6 bases). This CDR3 contains 15 residues. Germline V gene data show CDR1 as GTSNPN and CDR2 as SVGIG (reference sequence). V shed 2 bases and J shed 1 base, with 11 bases lying between them. DNA of the CDR3: TGTGCCTGGAGTCGAACAGGGCGAACTAATGAAAAACTGTTTTTT. Translation gives CAWSRTGRTNEKLFF.

The CDR3 nucleotides are TGTGCCAGTAAATTTCAAGCGGGAGTGGGGGAGACCCAGTACTTC. Translation: CASKFQAGVGETQYF. This chain uses TRBV19 with TRBJ2-5; TRBD2 matches at 8 bases. There are 15 residues in the CDR3. Germline V gives CDR1 LNHDA, CDR2 SQIVND (reference sequence). After removal of 7 bases from V and 5 bases from J, the junction contained 12 bases not matched to a gene.

J is TRBJ2-3 and V is TRBV30; maybe TRBD1 (5 bases). There are 14 residues in the CDR3. V shed 0 bases and J shed 2 bases, with 9 bases lying between them. Germline V gene lookup returns CDR1 GTSNPN and CDR2 SVGIG (reference sequence). CDR3 amino acids: CAWSVLRATDTQYF. The CDR3 DNA sequence: TGTGCCTGGAGTGTCCTCAGGGCCACAGATACGCAGTATTTT.

In this sample, this clone turned up once. V and J are TRBV2 and TRBJ2-3; TRBD1 matches at 9 bases. CDR1 is SNHLY, CDR2 FYNNEI, per germline. CDR3 size: 11 residues. The V segment lost 11 bases and the J segment 6 bases; nucleotides outside the gene matches: 3. CDR3 region: CAAQGADTQYF. The CDR3 nucleotides read TGTGCCGCACAGGGGGCGGATACGCAGTATTTT.

The chain is built from TRBV27 and TRBJ2-1; the match to TRBD2 covers 7 bases. Germline values: CDR1 MNHEY, CDR2 SMNVEV (reference sequence). V lost 5 bases, J lost 1 base, and 11 bases stayed unmatched. CDR3 length equals 17 residues. The CDR3 region has the DNA TGTGCCAGCAGTCCTGGGGCGGGGGAACTTTCCTACAATGAGCAGTTCTTC. The encoded protein is CASSPGAGELSYNEQFF.

This clone was found a few times. This rearrangement joins TRBV15 to TRBJ1-3; no clear D. V was pared by 3 bases and J by 0 bases, with 9 bases between. CDR3 size: 15 residues. CDR1 is LNHNV and CDR2 is YYDKDF in the germline V gene (reference sequence). The CDR3 here is CATSSGLFSGNTIYF. CDR3 nucleotide sequence: TGTGCCACCAGCAGCGGACTGTTCTCTGGAAACACCATATATTTT.

The CDR3, as DNA: TGTGCCAGTAGCTCCTATGGGCTAGCGGTTACCGATGAGCAGTTCTTC. This gives the protein CASSSYGLAVTDEQFF. The genes are TRBV19 and TRBJ2-1; 7 bases align to TRBD2. The ends lost 6 bases at V and 8 bases at J; junction bases unmatched: 16. Germline-derived CDR1 and CDR2 are LNHDA and SQIVND (reference sequence). This CDR3 spans 16 amino acids.

J is TRBJ1-6 and V is TRBV29-1; D call uncertain. Germline-derived CDR1 and CDR2 are SQVTM and ANQGSEA. This CDR3 is 12 amino acids long. The V end lost 8 bases, the J end lost 9 bases, and 14 bases lay between the germline ends. CDR3 region: CSLVRPGSPLHF. The CDR3 DNA sequence: TGCAGCCTTGTTAGACCAGGTTCACCCCTCCACTTT.

The chain employs TRBV3-1 (or the pseudogene TRBV3-2) and TRBJ1-1, with 8 nucleotides matching TRBD1. The CDR3 runs to 14 residues. In germline, CDR1 is LGHDT, CDR2 YNNKEL (reference sequence). Trimming at V came to 4 bases and at J to 7 bases, leaving 8 bases not matched to a gene. The chain's CDR3 is CASSLTDRVGEAFF. In nucleotides, the CDR3 is TGTGCCAGCAGCCTCACGGACAGGGTCGGTGAAGCTTTCTTT.

This chain connects TRBV6-1 to TRBJ1-1; TRBD1 agrees at 10 bases. CDR3 length: 14 residues. Trimming took 3 bases from V and 3 from J; bases not matched to a gene: 1. The germline CDR1 and CDR2 sequences are MNHNS and SASEGT. The CDR3 DNA follows: TGTGCCAGCAGTGAGGACAGGGGGTACACTGAAGCTTTCTTT. Translated: CASSEDRGYTEAFF.

Here the CDR3 DNA reads TGCAGCGTTCCGGACAGCTATGGCTACACCTTC. This sequence encodes CSVPDSYGYTF. V usage is TRBV29-1 and J usage is TRBJ1-2, with D possibly TRBD1 on 6 matching bases. Germline values: CDR1 SQVTM, CDR2 ANQGSEA. There are 11 residues in the CDR3. With 5 bases removed from V and 4 bases from J, the gap between germline ends came to 8 bases.

The chain couples TRBV7-8 to TRBJ2-4, with TRBD2 as a possible D gene (5 bases). Trimming shortened V by 4 bases and J by 0 bases, and 22 bases separated the two germline ends. The CDR3 has 19 amino acids. Germline CDR1 and CDR2: SGHVS and FQNEAQ. CDR3 region: CASSSMSLASYGAKNIQYF. CDR3 DNA sequence: TGTGCCAGCAGCTCAATGAGTCTGGCTAGCTATGGAGCCAAAAACATTCAGTACTTC.

The rearrangement uses TRBV4-3 and TRBJ1-1; tentatively, D is TRBD1 (5 bases). CDR1 is LGHNA, CDR2 YSLEER, per germline. Trimming removed 1 base at V and 5 bases at J, with 11 bases between. The CDR3 covers 14 residues. The CDR3 here is CASSQVGEGTEAFF. DNA of the CDR3: TGCGCCAGCAGCCAAGTAGGGGAGGGGACTGAAGCTTTCTTT.

V is TRBV4-3 and J is TRBJ2-5, with 7 positions matching TRBD2. V shed 1 base, J shed 2 bases, and the junction held 1 base outside the gene matches. The germline gives CDR1 LGHNA, CDR2 YSLEER. The CDR3 covers 14 residues. The CDR3 DNA sequence: TGCGCCAGCAGCCAAGGACTAGCTCAAGAGACCCAGTACTTC. Its protein is CASSQGLAQETQYF.

The chain uses TRBV12-3 or TRBV12-4 and TRBJ2-7; D ambiguous. The CDR3 runs 13 residues. The V and J ends lost 3 bases and 6 bases respectively, with 12 bases between them. The CDR3 loop reads CASSFQTPPEQYF. The DNA for the CDR3 is TGTGCCAGCAGTTTCCAGACACCTCCCGAGCAGTACTTC.